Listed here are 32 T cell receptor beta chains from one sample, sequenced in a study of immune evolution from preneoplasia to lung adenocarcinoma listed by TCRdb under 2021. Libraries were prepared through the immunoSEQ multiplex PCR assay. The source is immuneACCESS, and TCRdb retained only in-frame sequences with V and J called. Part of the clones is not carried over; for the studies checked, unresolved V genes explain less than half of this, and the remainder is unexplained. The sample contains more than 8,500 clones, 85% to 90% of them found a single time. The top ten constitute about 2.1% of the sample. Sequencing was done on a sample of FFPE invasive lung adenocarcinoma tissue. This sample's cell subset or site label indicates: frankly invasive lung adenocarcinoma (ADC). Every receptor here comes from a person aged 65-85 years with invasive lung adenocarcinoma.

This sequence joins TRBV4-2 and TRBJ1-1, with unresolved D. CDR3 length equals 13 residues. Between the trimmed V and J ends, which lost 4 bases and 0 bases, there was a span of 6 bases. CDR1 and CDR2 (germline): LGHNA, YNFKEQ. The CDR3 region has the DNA TGTGCCAGCAGCCGCATAGTGAACACTGAAGCTTTCTTT. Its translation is CASSRIVNTEAFF.

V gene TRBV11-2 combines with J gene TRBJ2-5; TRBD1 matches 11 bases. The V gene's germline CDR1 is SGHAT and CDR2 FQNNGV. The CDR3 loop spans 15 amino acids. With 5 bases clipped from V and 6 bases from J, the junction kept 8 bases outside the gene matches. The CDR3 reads CASSPRTGGVKTQYF. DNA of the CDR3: TGTGCCAGCAGCCCCCGGACAGGGGGCGTGAAGACCCAGTACTTC.

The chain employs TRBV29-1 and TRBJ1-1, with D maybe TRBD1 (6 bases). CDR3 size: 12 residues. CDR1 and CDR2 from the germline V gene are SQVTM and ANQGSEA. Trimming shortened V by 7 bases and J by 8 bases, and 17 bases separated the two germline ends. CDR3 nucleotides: TGCAGCGCGGGACACCAAAAGGGGGAAGCTTTCTTT. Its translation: CSAGHQKGEAFF.

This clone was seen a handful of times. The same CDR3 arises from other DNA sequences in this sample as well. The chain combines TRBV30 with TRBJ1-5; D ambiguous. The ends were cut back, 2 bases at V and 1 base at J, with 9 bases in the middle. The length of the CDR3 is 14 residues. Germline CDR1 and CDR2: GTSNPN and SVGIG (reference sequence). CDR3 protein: CAWSTGVSNQPQHF. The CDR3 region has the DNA TGTGCCTGGAGTACTGGGGTAAGCAATCAGCCCCAGCATTTT.

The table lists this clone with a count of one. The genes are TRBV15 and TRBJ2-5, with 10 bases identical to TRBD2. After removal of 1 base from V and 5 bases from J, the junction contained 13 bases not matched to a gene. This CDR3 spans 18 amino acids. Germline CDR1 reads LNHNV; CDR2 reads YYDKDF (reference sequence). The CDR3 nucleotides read TGTGCCACCAGCAGAGCGGGAGCGGGGGGGCTGGTGCGGGAGACCCAGTACTTC. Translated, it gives CATSRAGAGGLVRETQYF.

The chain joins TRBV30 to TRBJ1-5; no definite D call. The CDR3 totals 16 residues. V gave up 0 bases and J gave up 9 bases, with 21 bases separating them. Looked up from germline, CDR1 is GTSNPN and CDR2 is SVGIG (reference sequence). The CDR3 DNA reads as TGTGCCTGGAGTGTGCCCACCACAGCCGCCCTTTCGCCCCAGCATTTT. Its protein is CAWSVPTTAALSPQHF.

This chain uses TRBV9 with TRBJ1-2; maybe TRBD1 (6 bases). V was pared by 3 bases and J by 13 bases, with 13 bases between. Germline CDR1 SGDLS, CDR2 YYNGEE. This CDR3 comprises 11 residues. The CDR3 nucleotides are TGTGCCAGCAGCGGGGGGCGGGCGTCCACCTTC. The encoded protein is CASSGGRASTF.

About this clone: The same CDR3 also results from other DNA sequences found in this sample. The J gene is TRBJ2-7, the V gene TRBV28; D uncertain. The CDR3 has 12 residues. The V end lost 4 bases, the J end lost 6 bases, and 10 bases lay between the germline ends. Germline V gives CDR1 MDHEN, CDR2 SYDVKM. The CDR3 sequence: CASSSGPPEQYF. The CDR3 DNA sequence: TGTGCCAGCAGTTCCGGGCCACCCGAGCAGTACTTC.

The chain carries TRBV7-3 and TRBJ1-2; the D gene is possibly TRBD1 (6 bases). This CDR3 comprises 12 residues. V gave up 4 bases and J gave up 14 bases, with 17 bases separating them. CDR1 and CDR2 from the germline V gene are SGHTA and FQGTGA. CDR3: CASSSGWGGITF. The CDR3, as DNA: TGTGCCAGCAGCTCTGGGTGGGGGGGCATTACCTTC.

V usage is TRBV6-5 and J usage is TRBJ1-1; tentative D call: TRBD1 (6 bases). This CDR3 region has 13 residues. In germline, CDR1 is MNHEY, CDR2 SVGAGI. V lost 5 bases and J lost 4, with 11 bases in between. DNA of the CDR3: TGTGCCAGCAGTAGCGCAGGGGTCACTGAAGCTTTCTTT. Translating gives CASSSAGVTEAFF.

The CDR3 coding sequence is TGCGCCAGCAGGGGGACGGGGGCCAACGTCCTGACTTTC. Its translation: CASRGTGANVLTF. This rearrangement joins TRBV5-1 to TRBJ2-6, with D perhaps assigned TRBD1 or TRBD2 (5 bases each). Germline lookup yields CDR1 SGHRS and CDR2 YFSETQ. This CDR3 region has 13 residues. Between the trimmed V and J ends, which lost 5 bases and 4 bases, there was a span of 7 bases.

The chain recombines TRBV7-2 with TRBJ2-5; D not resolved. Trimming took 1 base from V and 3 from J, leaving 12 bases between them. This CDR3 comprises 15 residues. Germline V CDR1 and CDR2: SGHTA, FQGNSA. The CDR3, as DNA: TGTGCCAGCAGCTTAGGCGGCTTGGGAAAAGAGACCCAGTACTTC. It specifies CASSLGGLGKETQYF.

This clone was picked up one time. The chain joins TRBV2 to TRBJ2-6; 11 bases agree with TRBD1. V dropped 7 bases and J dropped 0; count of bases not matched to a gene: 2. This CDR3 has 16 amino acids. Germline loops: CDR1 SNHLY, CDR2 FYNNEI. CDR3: CASKGTGGSGANVLTF. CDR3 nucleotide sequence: TGTGCCAGCAAGGGGACAGGGGGCTCTGGGGCCAACGTCCTGACTTTC.

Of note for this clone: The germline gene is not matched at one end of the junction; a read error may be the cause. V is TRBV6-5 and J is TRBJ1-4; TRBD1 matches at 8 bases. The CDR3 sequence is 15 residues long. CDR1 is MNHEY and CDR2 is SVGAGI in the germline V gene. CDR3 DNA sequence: TGTGCCAGCAATTACGGGACAGGACCGAATGAAAAACTGTTTTTT. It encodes CASNYGTGPNEKLFF.

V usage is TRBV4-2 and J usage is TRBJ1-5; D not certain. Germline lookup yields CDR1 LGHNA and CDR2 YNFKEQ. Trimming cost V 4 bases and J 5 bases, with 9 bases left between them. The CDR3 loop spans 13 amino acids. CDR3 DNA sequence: TGTGCCAGCAGCCGCACATCAGATCAGCCCCAGCATTTT. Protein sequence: CASSRTSDQPQHF.

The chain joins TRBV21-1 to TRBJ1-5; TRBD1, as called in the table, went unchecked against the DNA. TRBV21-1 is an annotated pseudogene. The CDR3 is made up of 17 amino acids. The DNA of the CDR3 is TGTGCCAGCAGCAAAGTGGGACAGGGCCGCGTGGATCAGCCCCAGCATTTT. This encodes CASSKVGQGRVDQPQHF.

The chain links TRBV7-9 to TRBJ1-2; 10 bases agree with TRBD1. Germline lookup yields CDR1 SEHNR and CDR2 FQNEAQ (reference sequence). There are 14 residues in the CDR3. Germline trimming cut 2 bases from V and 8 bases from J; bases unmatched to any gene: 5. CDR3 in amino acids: CASSLSDRGGGYTF. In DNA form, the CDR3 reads TGTGCCAGCAGCTTATCGGACAGGGGGGGCGGCTACACCTTC.

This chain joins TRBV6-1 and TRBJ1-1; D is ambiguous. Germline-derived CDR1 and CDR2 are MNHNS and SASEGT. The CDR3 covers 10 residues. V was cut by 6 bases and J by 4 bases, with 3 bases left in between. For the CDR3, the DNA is TGTGCCAGCAGCCGCACTGAAGCTTTCTTT. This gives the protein CASSRTEAFF.

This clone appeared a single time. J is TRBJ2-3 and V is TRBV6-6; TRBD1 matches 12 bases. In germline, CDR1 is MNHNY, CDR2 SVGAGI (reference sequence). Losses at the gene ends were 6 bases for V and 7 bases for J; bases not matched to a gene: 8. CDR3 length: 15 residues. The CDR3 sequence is CASSIGTGGANTQYF. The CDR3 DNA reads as TGTGCCAGCAGCATCGGGACAGGGGGCGCGAATACGCAGTATTTT.

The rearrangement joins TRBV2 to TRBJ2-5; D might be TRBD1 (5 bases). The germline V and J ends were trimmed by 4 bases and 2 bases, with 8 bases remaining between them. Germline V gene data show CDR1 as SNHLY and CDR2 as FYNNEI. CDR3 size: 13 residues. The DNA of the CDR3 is TGTGCCAGCAGTGGACAGCTACAAGAGACCCAGTACTTC. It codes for CASSGQLQETQYF.

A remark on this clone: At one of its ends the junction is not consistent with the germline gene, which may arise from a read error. CDR3 in DNA: TGCAGTGCTAGAGGGAACAGTGAAGCTTTCTTT. It specifies CSARGNSEAFF. The chain employs TRBV20-1 and TRBJ1-1, with no clear D. The germline gives CDR1 DFQATT, CDR2 SNEGSKA (reference sequence). The CDR3 loop spans 11 amino acids.

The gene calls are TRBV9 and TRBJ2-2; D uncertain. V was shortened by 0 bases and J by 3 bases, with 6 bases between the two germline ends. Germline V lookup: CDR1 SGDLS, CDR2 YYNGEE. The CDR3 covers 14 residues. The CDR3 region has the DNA TGTGCCAGCAGCGTAGATCAGTACACCGGGGAGCTGTTTTTT. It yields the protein CASSVDQYTGELFF.

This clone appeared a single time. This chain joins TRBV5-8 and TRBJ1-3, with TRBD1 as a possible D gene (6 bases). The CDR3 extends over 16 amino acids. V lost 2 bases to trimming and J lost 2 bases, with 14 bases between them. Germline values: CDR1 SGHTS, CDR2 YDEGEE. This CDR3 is CASSFRGLSTGNTIYF. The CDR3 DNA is TGTGCCAGCAGCTTCCGGGGGCTTTCGACTGGAAACACCATATATTTT.

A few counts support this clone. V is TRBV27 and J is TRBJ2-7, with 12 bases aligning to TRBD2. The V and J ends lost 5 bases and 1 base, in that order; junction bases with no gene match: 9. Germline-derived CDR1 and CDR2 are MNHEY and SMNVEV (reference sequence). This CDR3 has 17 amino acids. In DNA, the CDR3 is TGTGCCAGCAGTCTAGGGGGAGGACTAGCGGGATCCTACGAGCAGTACTTC. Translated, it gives CASSLGGGLAGSYEQYF.

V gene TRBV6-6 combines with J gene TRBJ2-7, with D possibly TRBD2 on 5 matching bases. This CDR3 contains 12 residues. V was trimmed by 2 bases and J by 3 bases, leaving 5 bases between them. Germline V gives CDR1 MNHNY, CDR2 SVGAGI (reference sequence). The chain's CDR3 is CASSYRGYEQYF. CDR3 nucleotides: TGTGCCAGCAGTTACCGGGGCTACGAGCAGTACTTC.

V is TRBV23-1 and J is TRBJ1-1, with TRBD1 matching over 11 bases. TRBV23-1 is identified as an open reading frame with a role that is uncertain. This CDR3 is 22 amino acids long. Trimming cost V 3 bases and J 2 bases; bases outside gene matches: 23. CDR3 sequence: CASSHTPGQGGTGVDQNTEAFF. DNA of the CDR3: TGCGCCAGCAGTCACACACCGGGACAGGGGGGGACGGGGGTAGACCAAAACACTGAAGCTTTCTTT.

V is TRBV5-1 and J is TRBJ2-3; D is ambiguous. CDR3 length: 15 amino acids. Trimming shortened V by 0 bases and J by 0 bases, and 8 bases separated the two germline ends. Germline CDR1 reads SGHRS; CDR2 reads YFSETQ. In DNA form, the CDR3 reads TGCGCCAGCAGCTTGGAGGATCCTAGCACAGATACGCAGTATTTT. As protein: CASSLEDPSTDTQYF.

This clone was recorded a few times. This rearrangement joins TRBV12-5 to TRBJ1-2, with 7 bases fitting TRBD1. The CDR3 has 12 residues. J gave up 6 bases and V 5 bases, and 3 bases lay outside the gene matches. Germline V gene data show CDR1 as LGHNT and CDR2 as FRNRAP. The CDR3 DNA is TGTGCTAGTGGTCCGACAGGGAATGGCTACACCTTC. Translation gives CASGPTGNGYTF.

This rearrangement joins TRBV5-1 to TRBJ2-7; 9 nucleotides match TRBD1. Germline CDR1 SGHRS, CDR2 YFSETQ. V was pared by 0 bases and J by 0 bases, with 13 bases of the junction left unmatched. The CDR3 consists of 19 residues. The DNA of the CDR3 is TGCGCCAGCAGCTTGGCCGGGTCGGGACAGGGCCTTGGCTCCTACGAGCAGTACTTC. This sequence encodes CASSLAGSGQGLGSYEQYF.

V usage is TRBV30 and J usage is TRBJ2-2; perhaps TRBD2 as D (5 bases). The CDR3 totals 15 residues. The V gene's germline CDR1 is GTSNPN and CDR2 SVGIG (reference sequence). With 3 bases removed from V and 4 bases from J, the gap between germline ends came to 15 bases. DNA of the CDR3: TGTGCCTGGAGGGACTCCTCGAAGGTCACCGGGGAGCTGTTTTTT. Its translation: CAWRDSSKVTGELFF.

The CDR3 nucleotides read TGTGCCAGCAGTGAAGGGGGGGGCTTGACTGAAGCTTTCTTT. As protein: CASSEGGGLTEAFF. The chain uses TRBV2 and TRBJ1-1; a weak D match, TRBD1 (6 bases). Germline V gene sequence: CDR1 SNHLY, CDR2 FYNNEI. CDR3 length equals 14 residues. Trimming left V 1 base short and J 5 bases short, with 11 bases between.

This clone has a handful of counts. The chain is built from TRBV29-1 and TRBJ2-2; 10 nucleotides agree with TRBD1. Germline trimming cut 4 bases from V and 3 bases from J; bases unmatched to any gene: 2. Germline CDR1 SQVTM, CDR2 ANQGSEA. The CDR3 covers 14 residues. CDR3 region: CSVGQGAHTGELFF. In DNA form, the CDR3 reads TGCAGCGTTGGACAGGGGGCCCACACCGGGGAGCTGTTTTTT.